This TCR beta chain appears in the sequencing data of a study of blood T cell repertoires in COVID-19. Overall study context: Material from acute and convalescent COVID-19 was sourced from the United States, Italy and Spain.

TCRdb keeps only in-frame clones here, not all; method: immunoSEQ multiplex PCR. The profile shows around 100,000 clones, about 85% of them singletons. There are 14 residues in the CDR3. Germline CDR1 reads MNHEY; CDR2 reads SVGAGI. The V end lost 4 bases, the J end lost 3 bases, and 7 bases lay between the germline ends. Sequenced: peripheral blood. V and J are TRBV6-5 and TRBJ2-6; D unresolved. This TCR was sampled from a man between 35 and 55 years old with acute or convalescent COVID-19. CDR3 protein: CASSSLGGANVLTF. The CDR3 nucleotides are TGTGCCAGCAGTTCCCTAGGTGGGGCCAACGTCCTGACTTTC.